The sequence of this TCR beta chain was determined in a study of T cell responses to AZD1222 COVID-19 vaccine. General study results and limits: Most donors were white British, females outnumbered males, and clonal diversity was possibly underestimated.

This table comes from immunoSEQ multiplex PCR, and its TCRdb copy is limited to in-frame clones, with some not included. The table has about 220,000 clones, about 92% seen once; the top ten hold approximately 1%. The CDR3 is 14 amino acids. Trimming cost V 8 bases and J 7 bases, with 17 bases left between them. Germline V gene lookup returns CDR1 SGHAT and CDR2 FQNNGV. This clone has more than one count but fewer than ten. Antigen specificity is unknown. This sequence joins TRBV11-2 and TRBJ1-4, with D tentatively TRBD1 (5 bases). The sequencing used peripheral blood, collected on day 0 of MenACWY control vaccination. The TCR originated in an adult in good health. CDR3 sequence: CASGRGGHGEKLFF. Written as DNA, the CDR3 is TGTGCCAGCGGGCGGGGCGGACATGGTGAAAAACTGTTTTTT. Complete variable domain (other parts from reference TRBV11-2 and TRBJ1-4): EAGVAQSPRYKIIEKRQSVAFWCNPISGHATLYWYQQILGQGPKLLIQFQNNGVVDDSQLPKDRFSAERLKGVDSTLKIQPAKLEDSAVYLCASGRGGHGEKLFFGSGTQLSVL.